These 14 T cell receptor beta chains were all obtained from the same sample, sequenced in a study of OX40 agonist ivuxolimab in advanced cancers. Only in-frame clones appear in the TCRdb table, and some are missing; sequencing was by immunoSEQ multiplex PCR. The data show some 2,900 clones, with about 92% seen just once and around 2% held by the top ten. This material consisted of CD4+ or CD8+ T cells sorted from blood, taken in a trial of the OX40 agonist ivuxolimab. The receptors stem from an adult with an advanced solid tumor such as melanoma, head and neck, liver or kidney cancer.

The rearrangement joins TRBV5-1 to TRBJ2-3; 15 nucleotides match TRBD2. The trim removed 4 bases at V and 3 bases at J, leaving 9 bases unmatched. Per the germline V gene, CDR1 is SGHRS and CDR2 is YFSETQ. The CDR3 spans 18 residues. CDR3 sequence: CASSAGLAGGPGTDTQYF. The CDR3 coding sequence is TGCGCCAGCAGCGCAGGACTAGCGGGGGGGCCTGGTACAGATACGCAGTATTTT. The full variable domain, rest sourced from reference TRBV5-1 and TRBJ2-3, is KAGVTQTPRYLIKTRGQQVTLSCSPISGHRSVSWYQQTPGQGLQFLFEYFSETQRNKGNFPGRFSGRQFSNSRSEMNVSTLELGDSALYLCASSAGLAGGPGTDTQYFGPGTRLTVL.

The rearrangement uses TRBV7-9 and TRBJ2-2; 7 positions match TRBD1. Germline CDR1 is SEHNR and CDR2 is FQNEAQ (reference sequence). J lost 6 bases, V lost 5 bases, and 9 bases had no gene match. CDR3 length: 15 amino acids. CDR3 sequence reads: CASSPRQGQPGELFF. The CDR3 coding sequence is TGTGCCAGCAGCCCGAGACAGGGCCAACCCGGGGAGCTGTTTTTT.

The CDR3 nucleotides are TGTGCCAGCAACAAGCAGGTTCAGGGGTACCAAGAGACCCAGTACTTC. Encoded protein: CASNKQVQGYQETQYF. The genes are TRBV21-1 and TRBJ2-5; the tabulated D call, TRBD1, remains unverified against the DNA. TRBV21-1 corresponds to a pseudogene. The CDR3 is made up of 16 amino acids.

This clone was recorded a few times. The chain employs TRBV4-1 and TRBJ2-3; 11 bases line up with TRBD2. V was pared by 4 bases and J by 4 bases, with 7 bases of the junction left unmatched. The CDR3 length is 16 residues. CDR1 is MGHRA and CDR2 is YSYEKL in the germline V gene. For the CDR3, the DNA is TGCGCCAGCAGCCTCGTGGGACTAGCGGTACCAGATACGCAGTATTTT. Translating it yields CASSLVGLAVPDTQYF.

V is TRBV5-1 and J is TRBJ1-1; tentative D call: TRBD1 (5 bases). The CDR3 contains 13 residues. V was cut by 5 bases and J by 1 base, with 9 bases left in between. The germline gives CDR1 SGHRS, CDR2 YFSETQ. The CDR3 nucleotides read TGCGCCAGCAGTATGACAGAGAACACTGAAGCTTTCTTT. It codes for CASSMTENTEAFF.

The chain recombines TRBV10-3 with TRBJ1-3; D is uncertain. CDR3 length: 12 residues. V shed 8 bases and J shed 0 bases, with 5 bases lying between them. Germline-derived CDR1 and CDR2 are ENHRY and SYGVKD. The CDR3 sequence: CAIWASGNTIYF. The CDR3 coding sequence is TGTGCCATCTGGGCCTCTGGAAACACCATATATTTT.

The table lists this clone with a few counts. V usage is TRBV19 and J usage is TRBJ1-3; D is unresolved. Germline V CDR1 and CDR2: LNHDA, SQIVND (reference sequence). This CDR3 comprises 14 residues. V lost 2 bases, J lost 0 bases, and 5 bases lay in between. The CDR3 is CASSIRHSGNTIYF. The CDR3 DNA reads TGTGCCAGTAGTATACGGCACTCTGGAAACACCATATATTTT.

This clone was detected once. This chain connects TRBV5-1 to TRBJ2-7; 8 bases are a match to TRBD2. The CDR3 consists of 15 residues. The V gene end was trimmed by 4 bases and the J gene end by 3 bases; junction bases not matched to a gene: 9. Per the germline V gene, CDR1 is SGHRS and CDR2 is YFSETQ. The CDR3, as DNA: TGCGCCAGCAGCCCGAACCGGGGGGGCTTCTACGAGCAGTACTTC. Encoded protein: CASSPNRGGFYEQYF.

This clone occurred once. V gene TRBV9 combines with J gene TRBJ2-3; D remains unclear. Per germline, CDR1 SGDLS and CDR2 YYNGEE. V lost 3 bases and J lost 4, with 9 bases in between. This CDR3 is built from 13 residues. CDR3 amino acids: CASSAILADTQYF. CDR3 nucleotides: TGTGCCAGCAGCGCCATTCTGGCAGATACGCAGTATTTT.

Note on this clone: One junction end disagrees with the germline gene, perhaps due to a read error. The gene calls are TRBV7-6 and TRBJ2-1, with 7 positions matching TRBD2. The CDR3 is 12 residues long. Germline loops: CDR1 SGHVS, CDR2 FNYEAQ. DNA of the CDR3: TGTGCCAGCAGCTTAGGAGGGGACTACCCTGTCTTC. Protein product: CASSLGGDYPVF.

This chain joins TRBV5-6 and TRBJ1-6, with D possibly matching TRBD1 (6 bases). Germline CDR1 and CDR2: SGHDT and YYEEEE. The CDR3 spans 15 residues. V lost 4 bases, J lost 9 bases, and 17 bases lay in between. The CDR3 DNA sequence: TGTGCCAGCAGCCCGCGGTGGGGGCTGGTTTCACCCCTCCACTTT. As protein: CASSPRWGLVSPLHF.

This sequence joins TRBV4-2 and TRBJ2-3; 16 bases match TRBD2. CDR1 is LGHNA, CDR2 YNFKEQ, per germline. CDR3 length: 21 residues. J was trimmed by 4 bases and V by 0 bases; bases with no gene match: 13. The CDR3 sequence: CASSQDRWASGLAGGSDTQYF. Here the CDR3 DNA reads TGTGCCAGCAGCCAAGATCGCTGGGCCTCGGGACTAGCGGGGGGGTCAGATACGCAGTATTTT.

This chain joins TRBV2 and TRBJ1-2; D perhaps matches TRBD1 (6 bases). V gave up 4 bases and J gave up 4 bases, with 13 bases separating them. Germline values: CDR1 SNHLY, CDR2 FYNNEI. The CDR3 consists of 14 residues. The CDR3 protein is CASSAGGAGYGYTF. CDR3 nucleotides: TGTGCCAGCAGTGCCGGGGGCGCTGGCTATGGCTACACCTTC.

The genes are TRBV29-1 and TRBJ2-3; 8 positions agree with TRBD2. The length of the CDR3 is 13 residues. V lost 4 bases and J lost 1; bases outside the gene matches: 1. Germline V CDR1 and CDR2: SQVTM, ANQGSEA. The CDR3 here is CSVGRGGTDTQYF. The CDR3 DNA sequence: TGCAGCGTTGGGCGGGGGGGCACAGATACGCAGTATTTT.